These T cell receptor beta chains were read from a single sample in a study of cytomegalovirus exposure and HLA in healthy donors. Sequencing was performed with immunoSEQ multiplex PCR; in TCRdb, only in-frame clones are kept and a portion is missing. The profile covers around 150,000 clones, with 75% to 85% appearing a single time and approximately 2.1% taken by the ten largest. Sequenced sample: PBMCs. The receptors come from a woman aged 18-29 years in good health and CMV-seronegative. Each CDR3 is given with its conserved first and last residue. The D gene is left open where the match is weak. Clone size appears in some rows only: once, few, many, or a class for an expanded clone.

V	D	J	size	CDR3	DNA
TRBV6-1	TRBD1	TRBJ2-5	few	CASSLTGYQETQYF	TGTGCCAGCAGCCTGACAGGGTACCAAGAGACCCAGTACTTC
TRBV7-8	-	TRBJ1-1	-	CASSPQGMNTEAFF	TGTGCCAGCAGCCCACAGGGAATGAACACTGAAGCTTTCTTT
TRBV30	-	TRBJ2-7	-	CAWNGRAPGEQYF	TGTGCCTGGAACGGCAGGGCCCCGGGCGAGCAGTACTTC
TRBV7-3	TRBD1	TRBJ1-1	-	CASSLTDRGPHAFF	TGTGCCAGCAGCTTAACAGACAGGGGTCCTCATGCTTTCTTT
TRBV6-1	TRBD1	TRBJ1-3	-	CASGQGSGNTIYF	TGTGCCAGCGGACAGGGCTCTGGAAACACCATATATTTT
TRBV18	TRBD2	TRBJ2-1	once	CASSPQTSSALNEQFF	TGTGCCAGCTCACCTCAGACTAGCTCCGCCCTCAATGAGCAGTTCTTC
TRBV7-6	-	TRBJ2-3	-	CASSLVAVSTDTQYF	TGTGCCAGCAGCTTAGTTGCGGTTAGCACAGATACGCAGTATTTT
TRBV27	TRBD1	TRBJ1-2	-	CASRGTGGWYGYTF	TGTGCCAGCAGAGGGACAGGGGGTTGGTATGGCTACACCTTC
TRBV5-1	-	TRBJ2-2	-	CASSVSGANTGELFF	TGCGCCAGCAGCGTATCAGGGGCCAACACCGGGGAGCTGTTTTTT
TRBV11-2	-	TRBJ2-2	few	CASKRENTGELFF	TGTGCCAGCAAGAGAGAAAACACCGGGGAGCTGTTTTTT
TRBV7-8	-	TRBJ1-2	-	CASSVEQGLGYTF	TGTGCCAGCAGCGTCGAACAGGGTTTGGGCTACACCTTC
TRBV28	-	TRBJ1-6	-	CASSLEAQPRALHF	TGTGCCAGCAGTTTAGAGGCCCAGCCTCGAGCCCTCCACTTT
TRBV15	TRBD1	TRBJ1-2	-	CATSPGTGGADGYTF	TGTGCCACCAGCCCCGGGACAGGGGGCGCCGATGGCTACACCTTC
TRBV6-5	-	TRBJ1-5	-	CASSETASNQPQHF	TGTGCCAGCAGTGAAACTGCTAGCAATCAGCCCCAGCATTTT
TRBV6-1	-	TRBJ1-1	few	CATSLGGADKAFF	TGTGCCACCTCCTTGGGGGGGGCAGACAAAGCTTTCTTT
TRBV5-1	-	TRBJ2-1	-	CASSLGWGGANEQFF	TGCGCCAGCAGCTTGGGTTGGGGGGGCGCCAATGAGCAGTTCTTC
TRBV19	-	TRBJ1-3	-	CASSPGGFGNTIYF	TGTGCCAGTAGTCCCGGAGGGTTTGGAAACACCATATATTTT
TRBV14	TRBD2	TRBJ2-7	few	CASSPRLAYSYEQYF	TGTGCCAGCAGCCCTCGACTAGCGTATTCCTACGAGCAGTACTTC
TRBV21-1	-	TRBJ2-7	few	CASSKGRVGGLAGEYEQYF	TGTGCCAGCAGCAAAGGAAGGGTAGGCGGACTAGCGGGAGAATACGAGCAGTACTTC
TRBV29-1	TRBD2	TRBJ2-7	few	CSAREGIYEQYF	TGCAGCGCGCGGGAGGGAATTTACGAGCAGTACTTC
TRBV5-4	-	TRBJ1-1	-	CASSLAPGQNTEAFF	TGTGCCAGCAGCTTGGCCCCAGGGCAGAACACTGAAGCTTTCTTT
TRBV28	TRBD1	TRBJ2-7	-	CASSFRGISYEQYF	TGTGCCAGCAGTTTCAGGGGGATCTCCTACGAGCAGTACTTC
TRBV10-3	-	TRBJ2-1	-	CAIGAERGDNEQFF	TGTGCCATCGGAGCGGAGCGAGGCGACAATGAGCAGTTCTTC
TRBV19	TRBD1	TRBJ1-3	-	CASRTGTVSGNTIYF	TGTGCCAGTAGAACCGGGACAGTCTCTGGAAACACCATATATTTT
TRBV2	TRBD1	TRBJ2-7	-	CASKKRAGQGMSEQYF	TGTGCCAGCAAGAAGAGGGCGGGACAGGGGATGTCCGAGCAGTACTTC
TRBV27	TRBD2	TRBJ2-4	-	CASSPRLAVAKNIQYF	TGTGCCAGCAGTCCCAGACTAGCGGTAGCCAAAAACATTCAGTACTTC